The 28 T cell receptor beta chains below were found in one sample sequenced in a study of T cells in Graves' hyperthyroidism and ophthalmopathy. Amplification yielded TCR beta CDR3 regions, with RNA transcripts as the source. A set of HTBI primers served as the primers for a first-round RT-PCR of the TCR CDR3. TCRdb passed the multiplex PCR reads through MiXCR, listing each CDR3 protein once. The sample has about 400,000 distinct CDR3 sequences; around 16% are singletons. Sequencing used blood. Source of these receptors: a woman aged 18 to 35 with Graves' hyperthyroidism that later progressed to Graves' ophthalmopathy.

This chain links TRBV5-4 with TRBJ2-1; tentatively, D is TRBD1 (5 bases). V was pared by 1 base and J by 7 bases, with 12 bases between. Per germline, CDR1 SGHNT and CDR2 YYREEE (reference sequence). This CDR3 is built from 14 residues. The CDR3 DNA reads TGTGCCAGCAGCTTGTGGCAGGGCCGAAATGAGCAGTTCTTC. It codes for CASSLWQGRNEQFF.

This clonotype was recorded at least ten times. The chain combines TRBV6-1 with TRBJ1-5; 7 bases align to TRBD1. The CDR3 is made up of 17 amino acids. Germline lookup yields CDR1 MNHNS and CDR2 SASEGT. The V and J ends lost 2 bases and 3 bases, in that order; junction bases with no gene match: 10. In DNA, the CDR3 is TGTGCCAGCAGTGAAAGGGGGCGGGGGCAGTCCAATCAGCCCCAGCATTTT. Translation gives CASSERGRGQSNQPQHF.

This clonotype was seen repeatedly, ten times or more. V gene TRBV30 combines with J gene TRBJ1-1; TRBD1 might be the D (6 bases). The CDR3 extends over 13 amino acids. Germline V CDR1 and CDR2: GTSNPN, SVGIG (reference sequence). Trimming removed 2 bases at V and 1 base at J, with 8 bases between. The CDR3 DNA is TGTGCCTGGAGTAGGGGGGCGAACACTGAAGCTTTCTTT. Translated: CAWSRGANTEAFF.

This clonotype was observed a few times. Possible read error: a much larger clone is one base away. The chain is built from TRBV7-3 and TRBJ1-1; 7 nucleotides agree with TRBD1. Germline-derived CDR1 and CDR2 are SGHTA and FQGTGA. CDR3 size: 13 residues. The CDR3 DNA follows: TGTGCCAGCAGCGAGGGGGCGAACACTGAAGCTCTCTTT. Its protein product is CASSEGANTEALF.

In this sample, this clonotype turned up many times. The chain has TRBV5-6 and TRBJ1-1, with D perhaps matching TRBD1 (5 bases). This CDR3 is 14 amino acids long. Germline CDR1 reads SGHDT; CDR2 reads YYEEEE. The V gene lost 4 bases and the J gene lost 1 base, with 11 bases spanning the gap. The CDR3, as DNA: TGTGCCAGCAGCCCTGGGGCAAGGAACACTGAAGCTTTCTTT. The encoded protein is CASSPGARNTEAFF.

This clonotype was detected ten times or more. The J gene is TRBJ2-2, the V gene TRBV6-2 or TRBV6-3, with D possibly matching TRBD1 (6 bases). Per germline, CDR1 MNHEY and CDR2 SVGEGT. With 0 bases removed from V and 3 bases from J, the gap between germline ends came to 8 bases. This CDR3 spans 15 amino acids. CDR3 in DNA: TGTGCCAGCAGTTACTCCCAGGGGTACACCGGGGAGCTGTTTTTT. This encodes CASSYSQGYTGELFF.

Of note for this clonotype: No conserved phenylalanine or tryptophan ends this CDR3, so it is likely a read error. The chain employs TRBV28 and TRBJ2-1; D perhaps matches TRBD1 (6 bases). V lost 8 bases to trimming and J lost 0 bases, with 26 bases between them. In germline, CDR1 is MDHEN, CDR2 SYDVKM. The CDR3 is 19 residues long. The CDR3 DNA follows: TGTGCCAGCCCCCCCGGCATAGTAGAGAGGGGGAGCTCCTACAATGAGCAGTTCTCC. Its protein product is CASPPGIVERGSSYNEQFS.

The gene calls are TRBV4-1 and TRBJ1-4; D is ambiguous. The CDR3 covers 15 residues. Germline CDR1 MGHRA, CDR2 YSYEKL. Trimming stripped 1 base from V and 7 bases from J, with 13 bases between. The CDR3 bases are TGCGCCAGCAGCCAAGTGGAAAGGGAGGGTGAAAAACTGTTTTTT. This translates into CASSQVEREGEKLFF.

This clonotype was detected ten times or more. The rearrangement links TRBV30 to TRBJ1-2; D is unresolved. The CDR3 has 11 residues. Trimming took off 0 bases at V and 5 bases at J, with 4 bases between the two ends. Germline-derived CDR1 and CDR2 are GTSNPN and SVGIG (reference sequence). Written as DNA, the CDR3 is TGTGCCTGGAGTGTGGGTTATGGCTACACCTTC. Protein: CAWSVGYGYTF.

The chain combines TRBV7-9 with TRBJ2-2, with D possibly being TRBD2 (5 bases). Germline loops: CDR1 SEHNR, CDR2 FQNEAQ (reference sequence). The CDR3 covers 15 residues. Trimming removed 3 bases from V and 1 base from J, with 9 bases in between. Here the CDR3 reads CASSFGRENTGELFF. The CDR3 DNA is TGTGCCAGCAGCTTCGGACGGGAGAACACCGGGGAGCTGTTTTTT.

This clonotype was recorded many times. The V call is TRBV2, the J call TRBJ2-7; TRBD1 matches at 7 bases. Per germline, CDR1 SNHLY and CDR2 FYNNEI. After removal of 7 bases from V and 6 bases from J, the junction contained 6 bases not matched to a gene. The CDR3 loop spans 12 amino acids. CDR3 region: CASMRQGGEQYF. CDR3 in DNA: TGTGCCAGCATGAGACAGGGTGGCGAGCAGTACTTC.

V is TRBV12-3 or TRBV12-4 and J is TRBJ2-7; 8 positions match TRBD1. The CDR3 extends over 16 amino acids. The junction had 7 bases not matched to a gene; V was cut back by 2 bases and J by 1 base. Here the CDR3 reads CASSLMRTGSSYEQYF. CDR3 nucleotides: TGTGCCAGCAGTTTAATGAGGACAGGGTCTTCCTACGAGCAGTACTTC.

This clonotype was detected many times. The V call is TRBV12-3 or TRBV12-4, the J call TRBJ2-3; TRBD2 aligns across 12 bases. V shed 2 bases, J shed 0 bases, and the junction held 9 bases outside the gene matches. The CDR3 runs 19 residues. This chain's CDR3 is CASSLLGLAGRTSTDTQYF. In DNA, the CDR3 is TGTGCCAGCAGTTTACTGGGACTAGCGGGCAGAACTAGCACAGATACGCAGTATTTT.

This clonotype was recorded at least ten times. The V call is TRBV2, the J call TRBJ2-1; 7 nucleotides line up with TRBD1. The junction had 9 bases not matched to a gene; V was cut back by 3 bases and J by 7 bases. Germline V CDR1 and CDR2: SNHLY, FYNNEI. This CDR3 has 15 residues. CDR3 coding DNA: TGTGCCAGCAGTGAGCAGGGAAAGACAGGGAATGAGCAGTTCTTC. Translation: CASSEQGKTGNEQFF.

CDR3 amino acids: CASSQGRGNEQFF. The CDR3 DNA reads TGTGCCAGCAGCCAGGGACGCGGCAATGAGCAGTTCTTC. The chain is built from TRBV6-1 and TRBJ2-1, with D possibly called TRBD1 or TRBD2 (5 bases each). V was clipped by 6 bases and J by 6 bases, with 12 bases between them. The V gene's germline CDR1 is MNHNS and CDR2 SASEGT. This CDR3 region has 13 residues.

This clonotype came up many times. J is TRBJ2-7 and V is TRBV7-2, with D tentatively TRBD1 (5 bases). CDR1 SGHTA and CDR2 FQGNSA come from the germline V gene. With 2 bases removed from V and 3 bases from J, the gap between germline ends came to 14 bases. This CDR3 contains 15 residues. The CDR3: CASSLSRVGIYEQYF. CDR3 coding DNA: TGTGCCAGCAGCTTATCCAGGGTGGGGATCTACGAGCAGTACTTC.

This clonotype was observed at least ten times. The genes are TRBV7-2 and TRBJ2-1; TRBD2 matches 8 bases. This CDR3 comprises 14 residues. From germline, CDR1 is SGHTA and CDR2 FQGNSA. V shed 3 bases and J 9 bases; nucleotides not matched to a gene: 7. CDR3 region: CASSFAAGAAEQFF. CDR3 DNA sequence: TGTGCCAGCAGCTTTGCAGCGGGAGCGGCTGAGCAGTTCTTC.

This clonotype was detected many times. The chain uses TRBV15 and TRBJ1-2; 7 bases agree with TRBD1. V trimming: 4 bases; J trimming: 6 bases; junction bases outside the gene matches: 11. The CDR3 length is 15 residues. Germline CDR1 is LNHNV and CDR2 is YYDKDF (reference sequence). CDR3 sequence reads: CATSTPPEGADGYTF. The CDR3 DNA reads TGTGCCACCAGCACCCCGCCGGAGGGGGCGGATGGCTACACCTTC. Full variable domain (outside the CDR3, taken from reference TRBV15 and TRBJ1-2): DAMVIQNPRYQVTQFGKPVTLSCSQTLNHNVMYWYQQKSSQAPKLLFHYYDKDFNNEADTPDNFQSRRPNTSFCFLDIRSPGLGDTAMYLCATSTPPEGADGYTFGSGTRLTVV.

This clonotype was recorded at least ten times. This CDR3 is CASSSGTGQTGYTF. The CDR3, as DNA: TGTGCCAGCAGCTCCGGGACAGGTCAAACGGGCTACACCTTC. This chain links TRBV11-2 with TRBJ1-2; the match to TRBD1 covers 8 bases. The ends lost 4 bases at V and 8 bases at J; junction bases unmatched: 9. From germline, CDR1 is SGHAT and CDR2 FQNNGV. The CDR3 runs 14 residues.

The chain is built from TRBV25-1 and TRBJ2-6; D uncertain. Trimming left V 3 bases short and J 2 bases short, with 2 bases between. The CDR3 has 13 residues. Per the germline V gene, CDR1 is MGHDK and CDR2 is SYGVNS. CDR3 nucleotide sequence: TGTGCCAGCAGTGAGGCTGGGGCCAACGTCCTGACTTTC. Amino acids: CASSEAGANVLTF.

Note on this clonotype: A much larger clonotype is one base distant, so this may be a read error. The chain couples TRBV6-1 to TRBJ2-7, with a tentative D call TRBD2 (5 bases). Trimming stripped 6 bases from V and 2 bases from J, with 5 bases between. Germline V gene sequence: CDR1 MNHNS, CDR2 SASEGT. The CDR3 contains 11 residues. The CDR3 reads CASRGAYEQYF. The CDR3 region has the DNA TGTGCCAGCAGGGGAGCCTACGAGCAGTACTTC.

This clonotype has a count of ten or more. This chain uses TRBV24-1 with TRBJ2-2, with 10 bases lining up with TRBD1. Losses at the gene ends were 4 bases for V and 4 bases for J; bases not matched to a gene: 8. Germline V gives CDR1 KGHDR, CDR2 SFDVKD. The CDR3 runs 17 residues. CDR3 DNA: TGTGCCACCAGTGAGGTCGGGACAGGGGTTCGCACCGGGGAGCTGTTTTTT. Encoded protein: CATSEVGTGVRTGELFF.

The chain joins TRBV10-3 to TRBJ1-1; D is perhaps TRBD1 (6 bases). The CDR3 totals 14 residues. V gave up 4 bases and J gave up 3 bases, with 12 bases separating them. The V gene's germline CDR1 is ENHRY and CDR2 SYGVKD. CDR3 residues: CAISAGAGDTEAFF. The DNA of the CDR3 is TGTGCCATCAGTGCAGGGGCGGGGGACACTGAAGCTTTCTTT.

This clonotype was seen ten or more times. The genes are TRBV27 and TRBJ2-5, with a weak D call TRBD2 (6 bases). V lost 2 bases, J lost 4 bases, and 14 bases lay in between. This CDR3 region has 15 residues. Germline V lookup: CDR1 MNHEY, CDR2 SMNVEV (reference sequence). This CDR3 is CASSLNGRGGETQYF. The CDR3 nucleotides read TGTGCCAGCAGTTTAAACGGGAGAGGTGGAGAGACCCAGTACTTC.

This clonotype has a count of ten or more. The chain combines TRBV28 with TRBJ2-7; D is ambiguous. This CDR3 has 18 amino acids. CDR1 MDHEN and CDR2 SYDVKM come from the germline V gene. V was cut by 2 bases and J by 4 bases, with 24 bases left in between. Here the CDR3 reads CASSLGGLRTHSYYEQYF. DNA for the CDR3: TGTGCCAGCAGTTTAGGTGGTCTGAGGACGCATTCCTATTACGAGCAGTACTTC.

This clonotype has at least ten counts. The chain carries TRBV2 and TRBJ1-1; TRBD1 is a possible D gene (5 bases). The CDR3 has 14 residues. With 3 bases removed from V and 0 bases from J, the gap between germline ends came to 8 bases. The germline CDR1 and CDR2 sequences are SNHLY and FYNNEI. The CDR3 DNA follows: TGTGCCAGCAGTGAGGGACGGATGAACACTGAAGCTTTCTTT. It encodes CASSEGRMNTEAFF.

This clonotype was counted at least ten times. The chain employs TRBV12-3 or TRBV12-4 and TRBJ1-1; 7 positions match TRBD1. CDR3 size: 14 residues. The ends lost 4 bases at V and 0 bases at J; junction bases unmatched: 2. Written as DNA, the CDR3 is TGTGCCAGCAGTTCCGGGACAGTGAACACTGAAGCTTTCTTT. Amino acids: CASSSGTVNTEAFF.

There are a few counts of this clonotype. The J gene is TRBJ2-7, the V gene TRBV27; 9 bases fit TRBD1. This CDR3 is 15 amino acids long. V was clipped by 6 bases and J by 0 bases; unmatched bases: 6. Per germline, CDR1 MNHEY and CDR2 SMNVEV (reference sequence). CDR3 bases: TGTGCCAGCAGGGGGGACAGGGACCACTCCTACGAGCAGTACTTC. Amino acid sequence: CASRGDRDHSYEQYF.